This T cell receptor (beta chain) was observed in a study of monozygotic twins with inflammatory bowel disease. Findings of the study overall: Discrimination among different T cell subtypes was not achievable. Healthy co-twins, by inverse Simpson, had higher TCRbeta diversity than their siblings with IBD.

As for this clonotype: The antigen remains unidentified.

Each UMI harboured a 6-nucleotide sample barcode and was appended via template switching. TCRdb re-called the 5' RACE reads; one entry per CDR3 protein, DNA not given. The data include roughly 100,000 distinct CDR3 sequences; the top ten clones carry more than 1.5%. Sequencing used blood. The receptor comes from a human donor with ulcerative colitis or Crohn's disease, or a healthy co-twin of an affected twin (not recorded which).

This chain's CDR3 is CASSLLPAGAGDTQYF. The rearrangement uses TRBV11-2 and TRBJ2-3; TCRdb's D call, TRBD2, is unchecked because there is no DNA. The CDR3 runs to 16 residues. From germline, CDR1 is SGHAT and CDR2 FQNNGV.